Each of the 5 T cell receptor beta chains below was sequenced from the same sample in a study of blood T cell repertoires in COVID-19. Using immunoSEQ multiplex PCR, the repertoire was profiled, and TCRdb retains in-frame clones only, with some absent. The sample has fewer than 700,000 clones; 85% to 90% are singletons. Sequenced sample: peripheral blood. Source of these receptors: a woman between 45 and 65 years old with COVID-19, enrolled during active disease.

The genes are TRBV24-1 and TRBJ1-2; D may be TRBD1 (5 bases). The CDR3 has 11 amino acids. Per germline, CDR1 KGHDR and CDR2 SFDVKD. Trimming shortened V by 8 bases and J by 11 bases, and 14 bases separated the two germline ends. CDR3 nucleotides: TGTGCCACCAATTCCTTAGGACAATACACCTTC. Its translation is CATNSLGQYTF.

There are a few counts of this clone. The genes are TRBV5-6 and TRBJ1-3; D unclear. The ends were cut back, 2 bases at V and 4 bases at J, with 16 bases in the middle. Per germline, CDR1 SGHDT and CDR2 YYEEEE. This CDR3 region has 16 residues. CDR3 sequence: CASSFLHGQAGNTIYF. The CDR3 region has the DNA TGTGCCAGCAGCTTCCTCCACGGCCAGGCCGGAAACACCATATATTTT.

This rearrangement joins TRBV7-9 to TRBJ2-7; 10 bases align to TRBD2. Germline assignment: CDR1 SEHNR and CDR2 FQNEAQ (reference sequence). The length of the CDR3 is 16 residues. Germline trimming cut 1 base from V and 5 bases from J; bases unmatched to any gene: 8. Here the CDR3 reads CASSLGGPSGGDEQYF. The CDR3 nucleotides read TGTGCCAGCAGCTTAGGAGGCCCTAGCGGGGGAGACGAGCAGTACTTC. The variable domain in full, with the rest retrieved from reference TRBV7-9 and TRBJ2-7, is DTGVSQNPRHKITKRGQNVTFRCDPISEHNRLYWYRQTLGQGPEFLTYFQNEAQLEKSRLLSDRFSAERPKGSFSTLEIQRTEQGDSAMYLCASSLGGPSGGDEQYFGPGTRLTVT.

The V gene is TRBV30, the J gene TRBJ2-2, with D perhaps matching TRBD2 (5 bases). This CDR3 contains 14 residues. Trimming removed 1 base at V and 3 bases at J, with 9 bases between. CDR1 and CDR2 from the germline V gene are GTSNPN and SVGIG (reference sequence). CDR3 loop: CAWSAGLYTGELFF. In DNA form, the CDR3 reads TGTGCCTGGAGTGCCGGACTTTACACCGGGGAGCTGTTTTTT.

The J gene is TRBJ2-7, the V gene TRBV27, with 9 bases matching TRBD1. This CDR3 has 13 amino acids. V was pared by 3 bases and J by 5 bases, with 2 bases of the junction left unmatched. The germline V gene has CDR1 MNHEY and CDR2 SMNVEV (reference sequence). The CDR3 nucleotides read TGTGCCAGCAGTTTTGGACAGGGGCACGAGCAGTACTTC. Protein: CASSFGQGHEQYF.